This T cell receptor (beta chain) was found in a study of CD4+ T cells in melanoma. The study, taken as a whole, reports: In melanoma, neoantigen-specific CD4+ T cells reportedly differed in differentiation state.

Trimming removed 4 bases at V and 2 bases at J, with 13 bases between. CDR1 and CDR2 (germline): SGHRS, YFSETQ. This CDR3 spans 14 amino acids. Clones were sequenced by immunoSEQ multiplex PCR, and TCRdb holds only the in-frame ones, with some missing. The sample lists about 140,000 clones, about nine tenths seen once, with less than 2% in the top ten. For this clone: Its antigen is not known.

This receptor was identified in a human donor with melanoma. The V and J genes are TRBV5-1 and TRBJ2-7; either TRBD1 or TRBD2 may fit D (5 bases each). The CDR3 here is CASSPRGDTYEQYF. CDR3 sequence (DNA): TGCGCCAGCAGCCCCCGAGGGGATACCTACGAGCAGTACTTC.